This paragraph reports one T cell receptor (beta chain). Its antigen is as yet unknown. CDR1 and CDR2 from the germline V gene are SGHDN and FVKESK. This CDR3 is built from 12 residues. The libraries of TRB cDNA were prepared using 5' RACE with UMI labels. TCRdb re-called the 5' RACE reads and catalogs CDR3 proteins one per entry, DNA excluded. The listing contains over 70,000 distinct CDR3 sequences. This sample was taken from a study of CXCR3-negative and CXCR3-positive naive CD8 T cells. Study-level findings and limits: Naive cells that were CXCR3-negative or CXCR3-positive used TRBV-TRBJ genes alike, while memory cells diverged. Hydrophobicity of TRB CDR3s was greater in CXCR3-positive naive cells than in CXCR3-negative naive cells.

The sample taken for sequencing was naive CXCR3+ CD8+ T cells from blood. The subset: CD45RO-CCR7+CD27+CD95- naive CD8+ T cells expressing CXCR3 (TNR3+). The clonotype originates from a human donor in good health. Some clones in this sample may be carry-over from other donors' samples. The rearrangement joins TRBV14 to TRBJ2-7. The CDR3 protein is CASSQDRYEQYF.